The T cell receptor (beta chain) described here comes from a study of blood T cell repertoires in COVID-19. Looking at the study overall: COVID-19 samples from acute and convalescent phases originated in the United States, Italy and Spain. From T cells, B-cell-depleted T cells, or PBMCs came the material, which was cDNA or gDNA.

In the study's own analysis: Amplified reference gene primers provided the basis for estimating nucleated cell counts. The assay was immunoSEQ multiplex PCR, and TCRdb's table has in-frame clones only and misses some. The V and J calls and the clone size are those of that table, but D and trimming were determined from the DNA. The table records tens of thousands of clones, around 82% of them present only once. The CDR3 is 15 amino acids. Unmatched junction bases numbered 6, after V lost 4 bases and J lost 4 bases. Germline CDR1 is SEHNR and CDR2 is FQNEAQ (reference sequence). V usage is TRBV7-9 and J usage is TRBJ1-1, with 10 positions matching TRBD1. This TCR derives from a human donor in a cohort sampled during active COVID-19. Sequencing input: peripheral blood. The CDR3 DNA reads as TGTGCCAGCAGCTCGAGACAGGGGGCAATCACTGAAGCTTTCTTT. It translates to CASSSRQGAITEAFF.